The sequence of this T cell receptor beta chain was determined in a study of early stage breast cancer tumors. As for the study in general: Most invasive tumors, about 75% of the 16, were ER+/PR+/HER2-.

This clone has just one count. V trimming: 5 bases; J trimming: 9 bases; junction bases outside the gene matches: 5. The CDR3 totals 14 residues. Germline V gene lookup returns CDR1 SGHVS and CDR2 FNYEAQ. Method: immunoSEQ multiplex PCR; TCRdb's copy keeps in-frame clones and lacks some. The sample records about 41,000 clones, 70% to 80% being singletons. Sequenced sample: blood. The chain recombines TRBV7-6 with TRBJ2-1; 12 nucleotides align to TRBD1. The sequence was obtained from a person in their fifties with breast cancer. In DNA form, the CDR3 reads TGTGCCAGCAGCCGGCCGGGACAGGGGGCTGAGCAGTTCTTC. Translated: CASSRPGQGAEQFF.